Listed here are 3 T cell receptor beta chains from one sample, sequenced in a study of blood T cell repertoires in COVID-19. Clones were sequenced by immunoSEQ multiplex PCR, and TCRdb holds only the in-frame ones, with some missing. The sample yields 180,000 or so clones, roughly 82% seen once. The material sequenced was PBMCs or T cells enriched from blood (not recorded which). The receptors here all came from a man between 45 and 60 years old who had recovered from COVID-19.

The CDR3 DNA is TGTGCCAGCAGTCAAACACAGGGCCTTGGTGATACGCAGTATTTT. This translates into CASSQTQGLGDTQYF. The chain has TRBV6-6 and TRBJ2-3; a weak D match, TRBD1 (6 bases). CDR1 and CDR2 (germline): MNHNY, SVGAGI (reference sequence). V gave up 5 bases and J gave up 6 bases, with 18 bases separating them. The CDR3 length is 15 residues.

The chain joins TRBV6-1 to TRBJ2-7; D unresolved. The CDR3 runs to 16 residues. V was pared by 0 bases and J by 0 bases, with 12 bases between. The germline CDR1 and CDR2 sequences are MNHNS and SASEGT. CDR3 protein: CASSEARSASSYEQYF. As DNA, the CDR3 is TGTGCCAGCAGTGAAGCAAGGAGCGCCTCCTCCTACGAGCAGTACTTC.

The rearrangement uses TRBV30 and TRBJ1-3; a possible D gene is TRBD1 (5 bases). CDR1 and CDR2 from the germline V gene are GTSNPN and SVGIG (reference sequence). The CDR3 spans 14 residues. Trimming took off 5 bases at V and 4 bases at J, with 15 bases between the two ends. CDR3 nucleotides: TGTGCCTGGGCTTGGGCAGGGATAGGAAACACCATATATTTT. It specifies CAWAWAGIGNTIYF.